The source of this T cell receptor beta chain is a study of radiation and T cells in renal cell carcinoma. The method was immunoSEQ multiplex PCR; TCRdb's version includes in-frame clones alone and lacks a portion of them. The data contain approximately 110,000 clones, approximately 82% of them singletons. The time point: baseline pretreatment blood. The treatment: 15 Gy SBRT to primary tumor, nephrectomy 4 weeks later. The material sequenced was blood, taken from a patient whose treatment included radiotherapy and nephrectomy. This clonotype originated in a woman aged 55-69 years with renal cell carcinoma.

CDR3 sequence reads: CASSTDRIGEQYF. CDR3 in DNA: TGTGCCAGCAGTACGGACAGGATAGGCGAGCAGTACTTC. The J gene is TRBJ2-7, the V gene TRBV28; 7 nucleotides match TRBD1. The junction had 7 bases not matched to a gene; V was cut back by 5 bases and J by 6 bases. CDR1 is MDHEN and CDR2 is SYDVKM in the germline V gene. The CDR3 loop spans 13 amino acids.